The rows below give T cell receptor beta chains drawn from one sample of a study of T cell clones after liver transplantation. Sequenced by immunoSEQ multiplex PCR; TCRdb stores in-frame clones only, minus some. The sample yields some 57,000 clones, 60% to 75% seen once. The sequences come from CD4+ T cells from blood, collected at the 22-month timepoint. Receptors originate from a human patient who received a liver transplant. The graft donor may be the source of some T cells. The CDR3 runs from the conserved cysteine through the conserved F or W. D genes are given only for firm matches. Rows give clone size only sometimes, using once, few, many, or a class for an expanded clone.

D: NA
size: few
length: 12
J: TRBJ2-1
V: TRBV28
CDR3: CASRLLSGEQFF
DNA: TGTGCCAGCAGGCTCCTTTCCGGGGAGCAGTTCTTC

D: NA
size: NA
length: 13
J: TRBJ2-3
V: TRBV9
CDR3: CASSPLDADTQYF
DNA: TGTGCCAGCAGCCCTCTGGATGCCGATACGCAGTATTTT

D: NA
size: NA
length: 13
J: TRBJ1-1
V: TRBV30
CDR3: CAWNQKGRPEAFF
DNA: TGTGCCTGGAATCAGAAGGGGAGGCCTGAAGCTTTCTTT

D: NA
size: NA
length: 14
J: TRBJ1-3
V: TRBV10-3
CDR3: CAISEGGTGNTIYF
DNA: TGTGCCATCAGTGAGGGAGGTACTGGAAACACCATATATTTT

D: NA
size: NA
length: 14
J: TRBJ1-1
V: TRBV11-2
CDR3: CASSPNLGRTEAFF
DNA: TGTGCCAGCAGCCCCAACTTAGGGCGCACTGAAGCTTTCTTT

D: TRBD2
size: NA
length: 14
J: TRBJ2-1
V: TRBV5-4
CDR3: CASSLDPLAGEQFF
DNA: TGTGCCAGCAGCTTGGATCCCCTAGCGGGGGAGCAGTTCTTC

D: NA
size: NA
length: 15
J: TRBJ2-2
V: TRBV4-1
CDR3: CASSQGSGTAGELFF
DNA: TGCGCCAGCAGCCAAGGTAGCGGAACCGCCGGGGAGCTGTTTTTT

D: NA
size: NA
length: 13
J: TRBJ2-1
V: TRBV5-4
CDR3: CASSTGLYNEQFF
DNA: TGTGCCAGCAGCACCGGACTTTACAATGAGCAGTTCTTC

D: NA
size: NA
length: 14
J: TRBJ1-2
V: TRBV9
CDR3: CASSGTWSSYGYTF
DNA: TGTGCCAGCAGCGGGACCTGGAGTTCCTATGGCTACACCTTC

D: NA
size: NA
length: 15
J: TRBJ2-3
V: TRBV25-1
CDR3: CASSESTRGTDTQYF
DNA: TGTGCCAGCAGTGAATCTACGCGGGGCACAGATACGCAGTATTTT

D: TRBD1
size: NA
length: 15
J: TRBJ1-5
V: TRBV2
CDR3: CASSGGTASNQPQHF
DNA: TGTGCCAGCAGTGGGGGGACAGCTAGCAATCAGCCCCAGCATTTT

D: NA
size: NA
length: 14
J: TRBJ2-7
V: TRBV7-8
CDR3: CASSLSYGLYEQYF
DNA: TGTGCCAGCAGCCTGTCGTACGGCCTCTACGAGCAGTACTTC

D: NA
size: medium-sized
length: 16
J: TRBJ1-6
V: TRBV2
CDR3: CASSELGALNNSPLHF
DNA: TGTGCCAGCAGTGAACTGGGGGCCCTAAATAATTCACCCCTCCACTTT

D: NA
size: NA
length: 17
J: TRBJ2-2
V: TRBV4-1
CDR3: CASSHPTGLSNTGELFF
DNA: TGCGCCAGCAGCCACCCAACAGGACTCTCGAACACCGGGGAGCTGTTTTTT